One sample yielded the 21 T cell receptor beta chains listed below, sequenced in a study of T cell clones after liver transplantation. Assay: immunoSEQ multiplex PCR; the TCRdb copy retains only in-frame clones and omits some. The repertoire holds about 120,000 clones, around nine tenths seen once, with 0.83% in the top ten. Sequencing used CD4+ T cells from blood, obtained 12 months after liver transplant. The receptors originated from a human patient who received a liver transplant. Some T cells may be supplied by the graft donor.

The chain carries TRBV9 and TRBJ2-1, with 7 bases identical to TRBD1. J gave up 0 bases and V 0 bases, and 3 bases lay outside the gene matches. Germline V CDR1 and CDR2: SGDLS, YYNGEE. The CDR3 has 16 residues. CDR3 in amino acids: CASSVGGQSSYNEQFF. CDR3 DNA sequence: TGTGCCAGCAGCGTAGGGGGACAGAGCTCCTACAATGAGCAGTTCTTC.

The chain has TRBV20-1 and TRBJ2-5, with D unresolved. This CDR3 spans 10 amino acids. The V end was cut by 5 bases, the J end by 0 bases, with 1 base between. Germline loops: CDR1 DFQATT, CDR2 SNEGSKA (reference sequence). CDR3 in amino acids: CSAYQETQYF. As DNA, the CDR3 is TGCAGTGCTTACCAAGAGACCCAGTACTTC.

The gene calls are TRBV7-3 and TRBJ2-1; D possibly matches TRBD1 or TRBD2 (5 bases each). Germline CDR1 and CDR2: SGHTA and FQGTGA. This CDR3 has 17 amino acids. The V gene lost 0 bases and the J gene lost 5 bases, with 17 bases spanning the gap. The CDR3 DNA is TGTGCCAGCAGCTTAACGTTCGGGGCGGAGCCGCACAATGAGCAGTTCTTC. Translated: CASSLTFGAEPHNEQFF.

This chain uses TRBV28 with TRBJ1-5; D ambiguous. Trimming removed 10 bases from V and 0 bases from J, with 13 bases in between. The CDR3 loop spans 14 amino acids. Looked up from germline, CDR1 is MDHEN and CDR2 is SYDVKM. The chain's CDR3 is CATLEGYSNQPQHF. CDR3 nucleotides: TGTGCCACCCTGGAAGGCTATAGCAATCAGCCCCAGCATTTT. The full variable domain, in which reference TRBV28 and TRBJ1-5 provide the parts outside the CDR3, is DVKVTQSSRYLVKRTGEKVFLECVQDMDHENMFWYRQDPGLGLRLIYFSYDVKMKEKGDIPEGYSVSREKKERFSLILESASTNQTSMYLCATLEGYSNQPQHFGDGTRLSIL.

This rearrangement joins TRBV27 to TRBJ2-7, with D unclear. This CDR3 has 12 residues. V lost 5 bases, J lost 2 bases, and 7 bases lay in between. Germline CDR1 is MNHEY and CDR2 is SMNVEV (reference sequence). The CDR3 region is CASSRNTYEQYF. The CDR3, as DNA: TGTGCCAGCAGTCGGAATACCTACGAGCAGTACTTC.

For the CDR3, the DNA is TGTGCCAGCCTGGGCCCTAGCACAGATACGCAGTATTTT. It is translated as CASLGPSTDTQYF. This chain uses TRBV5-4 with TRBJ2-3; D unclear. The CDR3 is made up of 13 amino acids. Germline loops: CDR1 SGHNT, CDR2 YYREEE (reference sequence). The germline V and J ends were trimmed by 7 bases and 0 bases, with 9 bases remaining between them.

This rearrangement joins TRBV11-3 to TRBJ2-7; a weak D match, TRBD2 (6 bases). The V and J ends lost 3 bases and 2 bases respectively, with 8 bases between them. Per the germline V gene, CDR1 is SGHNT and CDR2 is YENEEA. The CDR3 consists of 13 residues. CDR3 nucleotide sequence: TGTGCCAGCAGCTTGAGGACTACCTACGAGCAGTACTTC. The encoded protein is CASSLRTTYEQYF.

V usage is TRBV7-2 and J usage is TRBJ1-2, with 8 bases lining up with TRBD1. The CDR3 has 15 amino acids. Germline CDR1 SGHTA, CDR2 FQGNSA. The trim removed 1 base at V and 4 bases at J, leaving 5 bases unmatched. Written as DNA, the CDR3 is TGTGCCAGCAGCTTAGACGCAGGGGGCATCTATGGCTACACCTTC. Residues: CASSLDAGGIYGYTF.

This clone was seen a single time. The chain uses TRBV4-1 and TRBJ1-4; 10 bases match TRBD1. CDR1 and CDR2 (germline): MGHRA, YSYEKL. V shed 4 bases and J 4 bases; nucleotides not matched to a gene: 6. CDR3 length: 16 residues. The CDR3 nucleotides are TGCGCCAGCAGCCGACAGGGGGCGGGGGGTAATGAAAAACTGTTTTTT. This translates into CASSRQGAGGNEKLFF.

The rearrangement links TRBV7-8 to TRBJ2-5; 8 nucleotides line up with TRBD2. Trimming removed 4 bases from V and 3 bases from J; junction bases left unmatched: 7. The CDR3 has 15 amino acids. Germline CDR1 is SGHVS and CDR2 is FQNEAQ. CDR3 residues: CASSSTGTREETQYF. The CDR3 region has the DNA TGTGCCAGCAGCTCCACCGGGACTAGAGAAGAGACCCAGTACTTC.

The V call is TRBV6-6, the J call TRBJ2-3, with TRBD2 identical over 11 bases. The CDR3 is made up of 15 amino acids. Germline V gene lookup returns CDR1 MNHNY and CDR2 SVGAGI (reference sequence). V shed 4 bases, J shed 2 bases, and the junction held 2 bases outside the gene matches. The CDR3 is CASSSSGRPTDTQYF. The CDR3 DNA reads TGTGCCAGCAGTTCTAGCGGGAGGCCCACAGATACGCAGTATTTT.

The genes are TRBV7-2 and TRBJ2-7, with 9 bases lining up with TRBD1. There are 15 residues in the CDR3. Germline CDR1 reads SGHTA; CDR2 reads FQGNSA. V lost 1 base to trimming and J lost 3 bases; unmatched junction nucleotides: 4. The CDR3 is CASSLGGQGGYEQYF. The CDR3 region has the DNA TGTGCCAGCAGCTTAGGGGGACAGGGAGGCTACGAGCAGTACTTC.

This sequence joins TRBV2 and TRBJ2-1, with TRBD2 matching over 11 bases. Trimming cost V 4 bases and J 3 bases; bases outside gene matches: 5. Germline values: CDR1 SNHLY, CDR2 FYNNEI. The CDR3 covers 16 residues. Written as DNA, the CDR3 is TGTGCCAGCAGTGGACCAACTAGCGGGGGCTACAATGAGCAGTTCTTC. This encodes CASSGPTSGGYNEQFF.

This chain uses TRBV11-3 with TRBJ1-1; D gene unclear. From germline, CDR1 is SGHNT and CDR2 YENEEA. Trimming removed 5 bases from V and 1 base from J, with 8 bases in between. The length of the CDR3 is 13 residues. The chain's CDR3 is CASSPDGNTEAFF. The CDR3 bases are TGTGCCAGCAGCCCGGACGGGAACACTGAAGCTTTCTTT. The full variable domain, completed using reference TRBV11-3 and TRBJ1-1, is EAGVVQSPRYKIIEKKQPVAFWCNPISGHNTLYWYLQNLGQGPELLIRYENEEAVDDSQLPKDRFSAERLKGVDSTLKIQPAELGDSAVYLCASSPDGNTEAFFGQGTRLTVV.

This chain links TRBV25-1 with TRBJ1-4; perhaps TRBD1 as D (6 bases). The CDR3 length is 14 residues. In germline, CDR1 is MGHDK, CDR2 SYGVNS. Between the trimmed V and J ends, which lost 4 bases and 4 bases, there was a span of 10 bases. CDR3 loop: CASSVSGVNEKLFF. CDR3 nucleotides: TGTGCCAGCAGTGTCTCAGGGGTTAATGAAAAACTGTTTTTT.

The CDR3 DNA sequence: TGTGCCAGCAGTGAGATTCGGGCGGGAGGTGGGGCCAACGTCCTGACTTTC. Its translation is CASSEIRAGGGANVLTF. V usage is TRBV25-1 and J usage is TRBJ2-6, with TRBD2 identical over 8 bases. The junction had 7 bases not matched to a gene; V was cut back by 3 bases and J by 3 bases. The CDR3 contains 17 residues. CDR1 and CDR2 (germline): MGHDK, SYGVNS.

This chain uses TRBV19 with TRBJ1-2; D is ambiguous. CDR3 size: 12 residues. V was pared by 5 bases and J by 6 bases, with 10 bases between. CDR1 and CDR2 from the germline V gene are LNHDA and SQIVND (reference sequence). DNA for the CDR3: TGTGCCAGTAGTCTCAGAGCAGATGGCTACACCTTC. This codes for CASSLRADGYTF.

Of note for this clone: This same CDR3 is encoded by further DNA sequences in the sample. J is TRBJ2-7 and V is TRBV29-1; 11 bases match TRBD2. Germline CDR1 is SQVTM and CDR2 is ANQGSEA. V gave up 4 bases and J gave up 1 base; unmatched junction bases: 6. The CDR3 is made up of 15 amino acids. The chain's CDR3 is CSVGTSGSGSYEQYF. DNA for the CDR3: TGCAGCGTTGGTACTAGCGGGAGTGGATCCTACGAGCAGTACTTC.

The chain combines TRBV5-6 with TRBJ2-1; TRBD2 matches 10 bases. The CDR3 length is 15 residues. Trimming took 0 bases from V and 8 from J; bases not matched to a gene: 5. CDR1 and CDR2 from the germline V gene are SGHDT and YYEEEE. The CDR3 region has the DNA TGTGCCAGCAGCTTGGGCGGACTAGCGGTGGATGAGCAGTTCTTC. Amino acid sequence: CASSLGGLAVDEQFF.

The gene calls are TRBV9 and TRBJ1-3; D uncertain. Looked up from germline, CDR1 is SGDLS and CDR2 is YYNGEE. The CDR3 totals 13 residues. V lost 3 bases, J lost 0 bases, and 4 bases lay in between. The CDR3 DNA is TGTGCCAGCAGCGCGCACTCTGGAAACACCATATATTTT. Translation: CASSAHSGNTIYF.

J is TRBJ2-3 and V is TRBV5-1; 8 bases agree with TRBD1. The V gene end was trimmed by 4 bases and the J gene end by 5 bases; junction bases not matched to a gene: 6. Germline assignment: CDR1 SGHRS and CDR2 YFSETQ. This CDR3 is 14 amino acids long. The CDR3: CASSTGQGGDTQYF. In DNA form, the CDR3 reads TGCGCCAGCAGCACCGGACAGGGAGGAGATACGCAGTATTTT.